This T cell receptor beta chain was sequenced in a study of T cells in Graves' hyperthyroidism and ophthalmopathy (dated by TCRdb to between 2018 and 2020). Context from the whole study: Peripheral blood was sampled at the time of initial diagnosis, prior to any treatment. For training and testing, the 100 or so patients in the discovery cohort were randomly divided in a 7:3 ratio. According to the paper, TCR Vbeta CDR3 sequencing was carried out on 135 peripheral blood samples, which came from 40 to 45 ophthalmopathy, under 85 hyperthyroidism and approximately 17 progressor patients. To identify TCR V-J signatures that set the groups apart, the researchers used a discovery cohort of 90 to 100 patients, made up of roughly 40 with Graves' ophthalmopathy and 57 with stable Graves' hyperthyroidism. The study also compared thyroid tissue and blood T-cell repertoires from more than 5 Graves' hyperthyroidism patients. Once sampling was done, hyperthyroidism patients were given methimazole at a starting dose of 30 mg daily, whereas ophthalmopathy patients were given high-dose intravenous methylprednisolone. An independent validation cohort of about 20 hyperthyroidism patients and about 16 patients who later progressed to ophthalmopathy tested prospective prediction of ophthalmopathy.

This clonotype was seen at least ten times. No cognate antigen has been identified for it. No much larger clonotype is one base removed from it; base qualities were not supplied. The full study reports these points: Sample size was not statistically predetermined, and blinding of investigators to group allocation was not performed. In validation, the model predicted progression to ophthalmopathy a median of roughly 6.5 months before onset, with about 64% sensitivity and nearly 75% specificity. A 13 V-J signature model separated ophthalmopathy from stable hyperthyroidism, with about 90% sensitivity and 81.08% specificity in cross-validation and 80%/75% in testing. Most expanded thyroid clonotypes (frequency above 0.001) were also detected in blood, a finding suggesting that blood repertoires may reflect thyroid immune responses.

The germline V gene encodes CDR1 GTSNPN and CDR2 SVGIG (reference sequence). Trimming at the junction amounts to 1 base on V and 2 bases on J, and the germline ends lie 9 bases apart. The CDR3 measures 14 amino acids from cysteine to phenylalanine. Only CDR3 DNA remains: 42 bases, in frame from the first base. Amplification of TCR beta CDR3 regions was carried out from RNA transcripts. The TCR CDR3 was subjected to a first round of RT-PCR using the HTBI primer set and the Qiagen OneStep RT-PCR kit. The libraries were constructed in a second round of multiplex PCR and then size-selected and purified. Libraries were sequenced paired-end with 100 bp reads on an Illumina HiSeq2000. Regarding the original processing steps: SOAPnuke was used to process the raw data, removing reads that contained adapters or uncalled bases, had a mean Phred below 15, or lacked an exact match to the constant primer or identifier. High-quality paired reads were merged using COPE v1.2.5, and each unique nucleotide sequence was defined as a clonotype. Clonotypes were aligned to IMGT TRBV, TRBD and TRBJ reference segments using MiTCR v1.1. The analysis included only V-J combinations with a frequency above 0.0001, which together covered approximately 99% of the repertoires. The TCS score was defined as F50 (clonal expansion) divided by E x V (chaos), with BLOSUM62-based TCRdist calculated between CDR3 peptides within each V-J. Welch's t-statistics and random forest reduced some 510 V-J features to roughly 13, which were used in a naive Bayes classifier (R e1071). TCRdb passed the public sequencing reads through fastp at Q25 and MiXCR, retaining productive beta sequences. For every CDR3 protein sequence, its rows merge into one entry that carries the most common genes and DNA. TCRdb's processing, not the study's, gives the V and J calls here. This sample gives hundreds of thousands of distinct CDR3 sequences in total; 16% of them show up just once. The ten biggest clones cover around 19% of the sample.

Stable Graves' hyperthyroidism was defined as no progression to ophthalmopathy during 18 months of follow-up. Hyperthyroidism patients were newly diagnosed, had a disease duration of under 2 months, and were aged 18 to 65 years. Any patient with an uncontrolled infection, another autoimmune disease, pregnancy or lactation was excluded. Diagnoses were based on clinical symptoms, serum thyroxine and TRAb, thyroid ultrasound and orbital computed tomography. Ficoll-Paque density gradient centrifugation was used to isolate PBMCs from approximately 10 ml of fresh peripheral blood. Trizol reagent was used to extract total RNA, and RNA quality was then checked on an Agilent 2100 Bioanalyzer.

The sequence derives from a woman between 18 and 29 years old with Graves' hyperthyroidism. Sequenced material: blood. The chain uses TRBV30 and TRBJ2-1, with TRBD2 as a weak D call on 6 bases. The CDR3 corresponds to CAWSEGGPYNEQFF. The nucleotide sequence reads TGTGCCTGGAGTGAGGGAGGCCCCTACAATGAGCAGTTCTTC.